This T cell receptor (beta chain) was documented in a study of blood T cells in healthy people across ages. The CDR3 contains 16 residues. The trim removed 1 base at V and 2 bases at J, leaving 5 bases unmatched. Germline V gives CDR1 DFQATT, CDR2 SNEGSKA (reference sequence). In regard to this clonotype: A much larger clonotype is one base distant, so this may be a read error. The conserved closing phenylalanine or tryptophan is absent in this CDR3, likely reflecting a read error.

A sample-barcoded 5' primer and a J-beta primer mix were used in a second PCR of roughly 7 to 11 cycles. Every individual sample yielded 2.5 million or more paired-end reads (each containing CDR3). TCRdb recomputed calls from the 5' RACE reads with MiXCR, one row per CDR3 protein. The repertoire consists of approximately 810,000 distinct CDR3 sequences, with more than 25% occurring once and the leading ten covering 17%. Material: blood. The sequence derives from a woman of 80 years or more in good health. The rearrangement joins TRBV20-1 to TRBJ2-5; 12 bases are shared with TRBD2. The CDR3, as DNA: TGCAGTGCTAGAGGCTGGACTAGCGGGGCACAAGAGACCCAGTACATC. Residues: CSARGWTSGAQETQYI.